This T cell receptor beta chain was sequenced during a study of response to subunit inactivated influenza vaccine. From the RT-PCR reads, TCRdb called clonotypes with MiXCR, one entry per CDR3 protein. Here the sample spans roughly 630,000 distinct CDR3 sequences, 12% to 15% being singletons. The CDR3 consists of 14 residues. Deletions cut 6 bases from V and 1 base from J, with 11 bases between. The germline V gene has CDR1 MNHEY and CDR2 SMNVEV (reference sequence). A remark on this clonotype: No antigen is known for it.

Findings and caveats of the study: The study's authors posited that every seasonal influenza vaccination enlists few new T cells.

The origin of this receptor is a man aged 50 to 60 who received an inactivated influenza vaccine. The chain employs TRBV27 and TRBJ2-3, with D unresolved. The specimen comprised PBMCs from blood, sampled approximately 15 days before vaccination. CDR3: CASRVGFGTDTQYF. The CDR3, as DNA: TGTGCCAGCAGAGTGGGGTTTGGCACAGATACGCAGTATTTT.